One sample yielded the 14 T cell receptor beta chains listed below, sequenced in a study of monozygotic twins with cystic fibrosis. Assay used: immunoSEQ multiplex PCR; TCRdb lists only in-frame clones, some missing. The sample records tens of thousands of clones, roughly 90% being singletons. Sequencing used blood. These receptors all come from a girl aged 2-10 years with cystic fibrosis.

The sample holds one count of this clone. The genes are TRBV5-1 and TRBJ2-5; TRBD2 aligns across 9 bases. The CDR3 spans 17 residues. CDR1 is SGHRS and CDR2 is YFSETQ in the germline V gene. V was pared by 5 bases and J by 2 bases, with 13 bases of the junction left unmatched. The CDR3 sequence is CASRAGGRRMSQETQYF. The CDR3, as DNA: TGCGCCAGCAGGGCGGGGGGGCGGCGTATGTCGCAAGAGACCCAGTACTTC.

V gene TRBV27 combines with J gene TRBJ1-2, with 8 bases identical to TRBD1. CDR1 MNHEY and CDR2 SMNVEV come from the germline V gene (reference sequence). V trimming: 10 bases; J trimming: 4 bases; junction bases outside the gene matches: 8. The CDR3 runs 13 residues. CDR3 coding DNA: TGTGCCACATCTGACAGGGGAGGCTATGGCTACACCTTC. This sequence encodes CATSDRGGYGYTF.

The gene calls are TRBV7-9 and TRBJ2-7; no firm D call. There are 13 residues in the CDR3. The V and J ends lost 5 bases and 1 base respectively, with 9 bases between them. The germline V gene encodes CDR1 SEHNR and CDR2 FQNEAQ (reference sequence). In DNA, the CDR3 is TGTGCCAGCAGCAAAGACGATTCCTACGAGCAGTACTTC. Amino acids: CASSKDDSYEQYF.

V usage is TRBV6-5 and J usage is TRBJ2-1; TRBD1 matches at 10 bases. Germline V gives CDR1 MNHEY, CDR2 SVGAGI. The CDR3 length is 14 residues. V was clipped by 6 bases and J by 6 bases; unmatched bases: 5. CDR3 DNA: TGTGCCAGCAGGGGACAGGGGTTTTTCAATGAGCAGTTCTTC. Protein product: CASRGQGFFNEQFF.

The chain has TRBV9 and TRBJ1-2, with 7 bases lining up with TRBD1. The CDR3 is 14 amino acids. From germline, CDR1 is SGDLS and CDR2 YYNGEE. The ends lost 4 bases at V and 4 bases at J; junction bases unmatched: 7. CDR3 bases: TGTGCCAGCAGCCCATCCGGGACAGCCTATGGCTACACCTTC. It specifies CASSPSGTAYGYTF.

This sequence joins TRBV19 and TRBJ1-1, with D possibly TRBD1 on 5 matching bases. The V and J ends lost 6 bases and 4 bases respectively, with 18 bases between them. This CDR3 comprises 15 residues. Germline V gene sequence: CDR1 LNHDA, CDR2 SQIVND (reference sequence). CDR3 nucleotides: TGTGCCAGTAGAAAAGGGGTCGGGGAAGTCACTGAAGCTTTCTTT. Its translation is CASRKGVGEVTEAFF.

V is TRBV4-3 and J is TRBJ2-5, with D tentatively TRBD1 (5 bases). V lost 0 bases and J 5 bases, leaving 7 bases between the germline ends. Germline lookup yields CDR1 LGHNA and CDR2 YSLEER. The CDR3 contains 13 residues. The CDR3 reads CASSQEGVETQYF. In nucleotides, the CDR3 is TGCGCCAGCAGCCAAGAAGGGGTCGAGACCCAGTACTTC.

The chain recombines TRBV2 with TRBJ1-3; no clear D gene. Germline V gives CDR1 SNHLY, CDR2 FYNNEI. Trimming left V 6 bases short and J 0 bases short, with 15 bases between. The CDR3 is made up of 16 amino acids. Here the CDR3 reads CASSPVPIFSGNTIYF. The CDR3 DNA reads as TGTGCCAGCAGCCCAGTACCTATCTTCTCTGGAAACACCATATATTTT. Complete variable domain (other parts from reference TRBV2 and TRBJ1-3): EPEVTQTPSHQVTQMGQEVILRCVPISNHLYFYWYRQILGQKVEFLVSFYNNEISEKSEIFDDQFSVERPDGSNFTLKIRSTKLEDSAMYFCASSPVPIFSGNTIYFGEGSWLTVV.

The V and J genes are TRBV27 and TRBJ2-2; possibly TRBD2 for D (5 bases). From germline, CDR1 is MNHEY and CDR2 SMNVEV (reference sequence). Trimming shortened V by 7 bases and J by 6 bases, and 27 bases separated the two germline ends. CDR3 length: 18 amino acids. The DNA of the CDR3 is TGTGCCAGCACCATACGGACGGACGCCGCGGGTTACGCCGGGGAGCTGTTTTTT. Translation gives CASTIRTDAAGYAGELFF.

This clone showed up just once. This chain uses TRBV7-9 with TRBJ2-5; D might be TRBD1 (5 bases). V lost 5 bases, J lost 2 bases, and 12 bases lay in between. The CDR3 sequence is 14 residues long. Germline values: CDR1 SEHNR, CDR2 FQNEAQ (reference sequence). The CDR3: CASSEMTAQETQYF. The CDR3 coding sequence is TGTGCCAGCAGCGAGATGACAGCGCAAGAGACCCAGTACTTC.

The rearrangement uses TRBV15 and TRBJ2-2, with D possibly TRBD1 on 6 matching bases. This CDR3 comprises 14 residues. Between the trimmed V and J ends, which lost 1 base and 12 bases, there was a span of 15 bases. Per the germline V gene, CDR1 is LNHNV and CDR2 is YYDKDF (reference sequence). This CDR3 is CATSRGGQGLKLFF. The CDR3 coding sequence is TGTGCCACCAGCAGAGGCGGGCAGGGGTTGAAGCTGTTTTTT.

The chain combines TRBV28 with TRBJ2-6; possible D gene TRBD2, 5 bases. The CDR3 has 17 residues. V shed 2 bases and J shed 2 bases, with 13 bases lying between them. Per germline, CDR1 MDHEN and CDR2 SYDVKM. The CDR3 sequence: CASSLSAAGTGANVLTF. The CDR3 DNA sequence: TGTGCCAGCAGTTTAAGCGCGGCCGGGACTGGGGCCAACGTCCTGACTTTC.

The V gene is TRBV9, the J gene TRBJ2-5, with TRBD2 as a possible D gene (6 bases). The CDR3 runs to 15 residues. The germline V gene encodes CDR1 SGDLS and CDR2 YYNGEE. The V end was cut by 0 bases, the J end by 5 bases, with 14 bases between. The CDR3 coding sequence is TGTGCCAGCAGCGTAGGCGGGCGGGGCGATGAGACCCAGTACTTC. Its protein is CASSVGGRGDETQYF.

The chain joins TRBV13 to TRBJ2-7; 8 nucleotides match TRBD2. Trimming cost V 2 bases and J 5 bases; bases outside gene matches: 8. Germline V lookup: CDR1 PRHDT, CDR2 FYEKMQ (reference sequence). The CDR3 is made up of 15 amino acids. CDR3 sequence: CASSLNGGASDEQYF. CDR3 DNA sequence: TGTGCCAGCAGCTTAAACGGGGGGGCCAGCGACGAGCAGTACTTC. The full variable domain, rest sourced from reference TRBV13 and TRBJ2-7, is AAGVIQSPRHLIKEKRETATLKCYPIPRHDTVYWYQQGPGQDPQFLISFYEKMQSDKGSIPDRFSAQQFSDYHSELNMSSLELGDSALYFCASSLNGGASDEQYFGPGTRLTVT.